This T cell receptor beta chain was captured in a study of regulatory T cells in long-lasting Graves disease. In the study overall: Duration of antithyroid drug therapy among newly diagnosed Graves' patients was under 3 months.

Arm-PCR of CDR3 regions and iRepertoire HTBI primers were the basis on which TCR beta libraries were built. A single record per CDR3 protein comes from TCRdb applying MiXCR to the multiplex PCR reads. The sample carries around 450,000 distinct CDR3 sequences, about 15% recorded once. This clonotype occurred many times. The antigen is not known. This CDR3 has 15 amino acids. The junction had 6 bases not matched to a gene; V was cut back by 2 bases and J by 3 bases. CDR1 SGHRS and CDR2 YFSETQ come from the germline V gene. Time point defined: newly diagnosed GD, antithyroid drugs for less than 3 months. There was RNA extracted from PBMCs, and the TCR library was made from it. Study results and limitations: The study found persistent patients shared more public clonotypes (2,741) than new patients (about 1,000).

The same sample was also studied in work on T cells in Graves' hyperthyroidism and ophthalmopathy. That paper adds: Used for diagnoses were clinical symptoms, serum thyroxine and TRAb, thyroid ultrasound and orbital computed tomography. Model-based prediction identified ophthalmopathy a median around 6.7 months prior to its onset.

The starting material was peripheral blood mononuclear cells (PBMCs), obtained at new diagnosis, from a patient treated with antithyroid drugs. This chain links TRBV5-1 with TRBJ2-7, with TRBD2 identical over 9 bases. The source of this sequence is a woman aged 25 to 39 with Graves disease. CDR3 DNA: TGCGCCAGCAGCTTCACTAGCGGGCACCACTACGAGCAGTACTTC. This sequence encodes CASSFTSGHHYEQYF.